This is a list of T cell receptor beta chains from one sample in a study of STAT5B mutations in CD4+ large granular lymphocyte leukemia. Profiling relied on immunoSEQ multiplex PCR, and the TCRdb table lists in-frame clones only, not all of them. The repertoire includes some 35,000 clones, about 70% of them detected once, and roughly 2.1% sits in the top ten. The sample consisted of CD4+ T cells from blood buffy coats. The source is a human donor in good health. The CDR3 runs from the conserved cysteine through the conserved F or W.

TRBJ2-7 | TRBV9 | CASSVAWGYEQYF
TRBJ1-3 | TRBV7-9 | CASSFRGQSSGNTIYF
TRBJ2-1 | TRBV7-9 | CASSPGTSENHEQFF
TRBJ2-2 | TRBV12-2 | CASRSPGHRTDIHYNTGELFF
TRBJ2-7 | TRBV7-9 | CASSGAYEQYF
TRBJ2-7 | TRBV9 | CASSPRQGDFHEQYF
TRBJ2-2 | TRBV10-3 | CAIGREALGGELFF
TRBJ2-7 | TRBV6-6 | CASSYGQGAYEQYF
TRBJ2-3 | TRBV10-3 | CAIGQRQGAEDTQYF
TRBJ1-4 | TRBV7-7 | CASSPPQGEANEKLFF
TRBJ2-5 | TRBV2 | CASRLRTDYF
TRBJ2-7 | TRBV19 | CASSERVVTYEQYF
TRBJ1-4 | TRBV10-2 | CASSRGWTKLFF
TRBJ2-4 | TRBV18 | CASSPTSGDIQYF
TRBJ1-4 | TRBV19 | CASSIPNGGEKLFF
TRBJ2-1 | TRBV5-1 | CASSFGSTNGYNEQFF
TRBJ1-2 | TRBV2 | CASSDGIYGYTF
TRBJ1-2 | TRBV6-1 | CASSESGYGYTF
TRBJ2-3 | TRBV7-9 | CASSLVGDLTDTQYF
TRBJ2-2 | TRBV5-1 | CASSLWDRANTGELFF
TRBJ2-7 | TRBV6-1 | CASSSSPPEPPEQYF
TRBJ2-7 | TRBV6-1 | CASSEINEQYF
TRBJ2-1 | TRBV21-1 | CASILTGGYEQFF
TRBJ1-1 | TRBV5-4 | CASRNYGGTAEAFF
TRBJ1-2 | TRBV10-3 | CATTGTGSVRGYGYTF
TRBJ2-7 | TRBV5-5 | CASSFTGTGAYEQYF
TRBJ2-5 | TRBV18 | CASALGIQETQYF
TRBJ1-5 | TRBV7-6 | CASSLAQGVQPQHF
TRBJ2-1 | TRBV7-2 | CASSSRTGNEQFF
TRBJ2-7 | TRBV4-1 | CASSLSGTATYEQYF
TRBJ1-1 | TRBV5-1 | CASKEGVGTEAFF
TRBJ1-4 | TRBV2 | CASSWGAGPNEKLFF
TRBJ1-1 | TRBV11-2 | CASSLGGQGTEAFF
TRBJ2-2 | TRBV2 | CASSVEQANTGELFF
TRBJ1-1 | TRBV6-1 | CASTTGLNTEAFF
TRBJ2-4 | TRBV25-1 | CASSEGSIQYF
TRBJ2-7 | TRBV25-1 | CASSGLGGPSSYEQYF
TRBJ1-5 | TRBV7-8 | CASSLGENQPQHF